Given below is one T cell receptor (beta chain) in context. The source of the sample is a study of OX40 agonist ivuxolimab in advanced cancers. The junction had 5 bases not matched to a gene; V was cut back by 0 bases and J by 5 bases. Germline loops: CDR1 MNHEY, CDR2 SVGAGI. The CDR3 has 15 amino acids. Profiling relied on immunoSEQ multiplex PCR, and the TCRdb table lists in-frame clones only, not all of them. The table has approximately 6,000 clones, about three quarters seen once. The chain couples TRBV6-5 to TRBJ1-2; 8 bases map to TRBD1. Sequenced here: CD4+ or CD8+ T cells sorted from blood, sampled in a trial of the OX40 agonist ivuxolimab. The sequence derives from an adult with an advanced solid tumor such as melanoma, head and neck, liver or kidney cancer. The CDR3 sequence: CASSYSVTGVYGYTF. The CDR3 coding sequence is TGTGCCAGCAGTTACTCGGTGACAGGGGTTTATGGCTACACCTTC.